This T cell receptor (beta chain) was sequenced in a study of cytomegalovirus exposure and HLA in healthy donors. This CDR3 comprises 15 residues. Trimming at V came to 5 bases and at J to 1 base, leaving 4 bases not matched to a gene. CDR1 is SGHAT and CDR2 is FQDESV in the germline V gene (reference sequence). The PCR had 60 Vbeta and 13 Jbeta primers. Sequencing was performed with immunoSEQ multiplex PCR; in TCRdb, only in-frame clones are kept and a portion is missing. Among 85,000 to 90,000 clones, 65% to 85% were seen once, and the ten largest hold 2.5% to 3.5%. The origin of this receptor is a young man in good health and CMV-seronegative. The material sequenced was PBMCs. The chain links TRBV11-1 to TRBJ1-1, with 10 bases lining up with TRBD1. The CDR3 region has the DNA TGTGCCAGCAGCCCCCGGGACAGGGGGAACACTGAAGCTTTCTTT. Translation gives CASSPRDRGNTEAFF. The complete variable domain, with remaining parts taken from reference TRBV11-1 and TRBJ1-1, reads EAEVAQSPRYKITEKSQAVAFWCDPISGHATLYWYRQILGQGPELLVQFQDESVVDDSQLPKDRFSAERLKGVDSTLKIQPAELGDSAMYLCASSPRDRGNTEAFFGQGTRLTVV.